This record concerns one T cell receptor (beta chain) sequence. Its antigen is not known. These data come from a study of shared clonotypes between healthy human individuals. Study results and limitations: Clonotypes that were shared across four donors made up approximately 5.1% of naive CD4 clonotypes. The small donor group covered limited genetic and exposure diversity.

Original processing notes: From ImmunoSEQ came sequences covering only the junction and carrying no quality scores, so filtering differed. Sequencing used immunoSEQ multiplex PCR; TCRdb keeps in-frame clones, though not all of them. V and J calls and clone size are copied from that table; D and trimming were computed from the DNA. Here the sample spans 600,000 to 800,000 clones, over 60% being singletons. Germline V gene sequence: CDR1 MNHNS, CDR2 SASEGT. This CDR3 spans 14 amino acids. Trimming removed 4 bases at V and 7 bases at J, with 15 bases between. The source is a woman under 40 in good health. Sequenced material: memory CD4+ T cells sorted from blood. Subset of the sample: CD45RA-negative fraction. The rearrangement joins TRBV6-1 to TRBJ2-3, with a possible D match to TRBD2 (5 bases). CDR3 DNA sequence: TGTGCCAGCAGTGCGGACGGGGATAGAAATACGCAGTATTTT. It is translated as CASSADGDRNTQYF.